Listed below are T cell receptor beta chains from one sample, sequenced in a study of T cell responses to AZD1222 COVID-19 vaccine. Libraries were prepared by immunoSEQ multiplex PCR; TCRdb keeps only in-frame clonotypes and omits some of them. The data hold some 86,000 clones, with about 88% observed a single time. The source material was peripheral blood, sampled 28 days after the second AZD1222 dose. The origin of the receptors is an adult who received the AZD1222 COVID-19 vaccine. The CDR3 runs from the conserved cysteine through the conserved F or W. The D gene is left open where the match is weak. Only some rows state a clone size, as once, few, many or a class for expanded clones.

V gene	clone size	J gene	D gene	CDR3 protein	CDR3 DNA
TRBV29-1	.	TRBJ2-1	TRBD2	CSVVAGENNEQFF	TGCAGCGTTGTAGCGGGAGAGAACAATGAGCAGTTCTTC
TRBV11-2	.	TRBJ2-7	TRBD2	CASSLYTSGNSYEQYF	TGTGCCAGCAGCTTATACACTAGCGGGAATTCCTACGAGCAGTACTTC
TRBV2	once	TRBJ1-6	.	CASRGGGINSPLHF	TGTGCCAGCAGGGGGGGAGGGATCAATTCACCCCTCCACTTT
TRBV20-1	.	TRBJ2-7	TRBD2	CSASYGGGSVQYF	TGCAGTGCTAGTTATGGGGGAGGGAGCGTGCAGTACTTC
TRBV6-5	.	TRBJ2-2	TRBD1	CASGQGITGELFF	TGTGCTAGTGGACAGGGCATTACCGGGGAGCTGTTTTTT
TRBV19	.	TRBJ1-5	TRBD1	CASSERQGHGNQPQHF	TGTGCCAGTAGCGAAAGACAGGGGCACGGGAATCAGCCCCAGCATTTT
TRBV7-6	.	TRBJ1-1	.	CASSLGTAKLTEAFF	TGTGCCAGCAGCTTAGGGACAGCCAAACTCACTGAAGCTTTCTTT
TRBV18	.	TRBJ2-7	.	CASSPMASSYEQYF	TGTGCCAGCTCACCAATGGCTAGTTCCTACGAGCAGTACTTC
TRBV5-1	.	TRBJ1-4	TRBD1	CASSLTGARNEKLFF	TGCGCCAGCAGCTTAACAGGGGCCAGAAATGAAAAACTGTTTTTT
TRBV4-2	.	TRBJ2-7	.	CASRQNKEASYEQYF	TGTGCCAGCAGACAAAACAAGGAAGCCTCCTACGAGCAGTACTTC
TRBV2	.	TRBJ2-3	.	CASTREGNTQYF	TGTGCCAGCACCCGAGAGGGGAATACGCAGTATTTT
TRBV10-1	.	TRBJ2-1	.	CASSESADYNEQFF	TGCGCCAGCAGTGAGTCTGCGGACTACAATGAGCAGTTCTTC
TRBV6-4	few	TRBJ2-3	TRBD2	CASSGRAEDTQYF	TGTGCCAGCAGCGGGAGGGCCGAAGATACGCAGTATTTT
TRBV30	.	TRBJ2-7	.	CAWTRVDYEQYF	TGTGCCTGGACCAGGGTCGACTACGAGCAGTACTTC
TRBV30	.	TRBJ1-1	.	CAWSRGPENTEAFF	TGTGCCTGGAGTCGAGGACCGGAGAACACTGAAGCTTTCTTT
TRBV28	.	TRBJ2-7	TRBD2	CASTLTSGLYEQYF	TGTGCCAGCACCCTGACTAGCGGACTTTACGAGCAGTACTTC
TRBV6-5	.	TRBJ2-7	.	CASSYSRGPYHEQYF	TGTGCCAGCAGTTACTCGAGGGGACCCTACCACGAGCAGTACTTC
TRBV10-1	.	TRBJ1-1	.	CASSEPGLGTEAFF	TGCGCCAGCAGTGAGCCGGGGCTCGGCACTGAAGCTTTCTTT
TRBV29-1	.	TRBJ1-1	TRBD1	CSVVTGGLNTEAFF	TGCAGCGTTGTTACAGGGGGACTGAACACTGAAGCTTTCTTT
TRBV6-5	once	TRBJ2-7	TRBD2	CASSRTSGTYEQYF	TGTGCCAGCAGCAGGACTAGCGGGACGTACGAGCAGTACTTC
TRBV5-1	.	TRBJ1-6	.	CASSPGRTTNSPLHF	TGCGCCAGCAGCCCCGGACGTACTACTAATTCACCCCTCCACTTT
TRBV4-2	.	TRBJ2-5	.	CASSHVEETQYF	TGTGCCAGCAGCCACGTAGAGGAGACCCAGTACTTC
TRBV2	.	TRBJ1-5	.	CASSESRWDQPQHF	TGTGCCAGCAGTGAAAGCAGATGGGATCAGCCCCAGCATTTT
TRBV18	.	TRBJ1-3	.	CASTGGSANTIYF	TGTGCCAGTACCGGGGGGTCGGCAAACACCATATATTTT
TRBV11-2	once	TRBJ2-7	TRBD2	CASSRTSAYEQYF	TGTGCCAGCAGCCGAACTAGCGCCTACGAGCAGTACTTC
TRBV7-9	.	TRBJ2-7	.	CASSRGSGYEQYF	TGTGCCAGCAGCCGGGGGTCGGGATACGAGCAGTACTTC
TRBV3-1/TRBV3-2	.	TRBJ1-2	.	CASSLGGYGYTF	TGTGCCAGCAGCCTGGGGGGGTATGGCTACACCTTC
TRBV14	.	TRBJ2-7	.	CASSHLFRRLPYEQYF	TGTGCCAGCAGCCATCTATTTCGGCGGCTTCCCTACGAGCAGTACTTC
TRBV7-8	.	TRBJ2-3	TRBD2	CASSPALTSGSTDTQYF	TGTGCCAGCAGCCCCGCCCTGACTAGCGGGAGTACAGATACGCAGTATTTT
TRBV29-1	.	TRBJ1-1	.	CSVVGSARNTEAFF	TGCAGCGTTGTAGGTTCGGCACGGAACACTGAAGCTTTCTTT
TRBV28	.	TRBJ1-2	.	CASSFRTTYGYTF	TGTGCCAGCAGTTTCCGGACAACCTATGGCTACACCTTC
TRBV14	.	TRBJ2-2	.	CASREDSNTGELFF	TGTGCCAGCAGAGAGGACAGTAACACCGGGGAGCTGTTTTTT
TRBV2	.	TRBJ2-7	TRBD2	CASSAPAGGDYEQYF	TGTGCCAGCAGTGCCCCAGCGGGAGGCGACTACGAGCAGTACTTC
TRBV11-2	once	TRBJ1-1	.	CASSLAGGTEAFF	TGTGCCAGCAGCTTAGCGGGGGGTACTGAAGCTTTCTTT
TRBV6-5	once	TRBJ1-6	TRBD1	CASTTGVRNSPLHF	TGTGCCAGCACTACAGGGGTACGGAATTCACCCCTCCACTTT
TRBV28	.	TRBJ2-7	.	CASSSPPEQYF	TGTGCCAGCAGTTCCCCCCCCGAGCAGTACTTC